Presented here are 7 T cell receptor beta chains from one specimen sequenced in a study of cytomegalovirus exposure and HLA in healthy donors. The PCR had 60 Vbeta and 13 Jbeta primers. Profiling relied on immunoSEQ multiplex PCR, and the TCRdb table lists in-frame clones only, not all of them. Of fewer than 250,000 clones detected, about four fifths appear once; the ten largest clones hold about 9.4%. The specimen was PBMCs. The receptors derive from a woman aged 50 to 65 in good health and CMV-seropositive.

V is TRBV5-1 and J is TRBJ1-1; 7 nucleotides align to TRBD1. In germline, CDR1 is SGHRS, CDR2 YFSETQ. This CDR3 region has 14 residues. V lost 4 bases to trimming and J lost 3 bases; unmatched junction nucleotides: 6. DNA for the CDR3: TGCGCCAGCAGCCCTACAGGGGAATACACTGAAGCTTTCTTT. Amino acid sequence: CASSPTGEYTEAFF.

The chain links TRBV28 to TRBJ1-5; 11 bases are shared with TRBD1. The length of the CDR3 is 15 residues. The V gene's germline CDR1 is MDHEN and CDR2 SYDVKM. V was pared by 2 bases and J by 9 bases, with 6 bases of the junction left unmatched. For the CDR3, the DNA is TGTGCCAGCAGTTTACCCGGGACAGGGGGAGGGCCCCAGCATTTT. It encodes CASSLPGTGGGPQHF.

V usage is TRBV7-9 and J usage is TRBJ1-1, with D maybe TRBD1 (5 bases). The germline V gene encodes CDR1 SEHNR and CDR2 FQNEAQ (reference sequence). The CDR3 extends over 14 amino acids. With 5 bases removed from V and 3 bases from J, the gap between germline ends came to 13 bases. In DNA, the CDR3 is TGTGCCAGCAGCCTAGATGCGGGGGACACTGAAGCTTTCTTT. This codes for CASSLDAGDTEAFF.

The chain carries TRBV28 and TRBJ2-3, with a tentative D call TRBD1 (5 bases). With 4 bases removed from V and 6 bases from J, the gap between germline ends came to 23 bases. Germline CDR1 reads MDHEN; CDR2 reads SYDVKM. This CDR3 comprises 17 residues. CDR3 nucleotides: TGTGCCAGCAGTTCCGCTGGGGAAGGGGCCTGGGCGGATACGCAGTATTTT. Protein sequence: CASSSAGEGAWADTQYF.

This clone occurred a few times. The chain employs TRBV6-4 and TRBJ2-3; 9 nucleotides align to TRBD1. This CDR3 has 15 amino acids. V shed 5 bases, J shed 2 bases, and the junction held 5 bases outside the gene matches. Germline V lookup: CDR1 MRHNA, CDR2 SNTAGT. CDR3 in DNA: TGTGCCAGCAGTCCGGGACAGGGTGACACAGATACGCAGTATTTT. This encodes CASSPGQGDTDTQYF.

This rearrangement joins TRBV27 to TRBJ2-7, with a tentative D call TRBD1 (6 bases). The V end was cut by 8 bases, the J end by 0 bases, with 11 bases between. Looked up from germline, CDR1 is MNHEY and CDR2 is SMNVEV (reference sequence). The CDR3 length is 13 residues. This CDR3 is CASGTSNSYEQYF. CDR3 nucleotide sequence: TGTGCCAGCGGGACATCCAACTCCTACGAGCAGTACTTC.

This clone was detected only a few times. CDR3 region: CASSSRGSYEQYF. The CDR3 DNA reads TGTGCCAGCAGTTCCCGCGGCTCCTACGAGCAGTACTTC. The V and J genes are TRBV6-6 and TRBJ2-7; D is uncertain. V dropped 4 bases and J dropped 0 bases, with 7 bases sitting between them. CDR1 and CDR2 (germline): MNHNY, SVGAGI (reference sequence). This CDR3 is 13 amino acids long.